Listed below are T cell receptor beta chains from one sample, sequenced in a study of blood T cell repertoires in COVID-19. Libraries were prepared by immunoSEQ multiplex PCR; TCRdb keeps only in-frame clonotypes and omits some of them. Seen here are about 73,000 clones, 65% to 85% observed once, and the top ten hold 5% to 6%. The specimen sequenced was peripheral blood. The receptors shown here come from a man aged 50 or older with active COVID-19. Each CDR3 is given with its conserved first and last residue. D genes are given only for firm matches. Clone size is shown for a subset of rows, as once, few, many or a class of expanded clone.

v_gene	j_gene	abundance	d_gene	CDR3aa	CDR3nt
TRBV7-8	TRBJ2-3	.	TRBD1	CASSLGGNWDRGLSTDTQYF	TGTGCCAGCAGCTTAGGGGGTAATTGGGACAGGGGGCTGAGCACAGATACGCAGTATTTT
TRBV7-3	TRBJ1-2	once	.	CASSLNRRGFGYTF	TGTGCCAGCAGCTTAAACCGACGGGGTTTCGGCTACACCTTC
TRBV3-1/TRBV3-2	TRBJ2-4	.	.	CASSNRVHAKNIQYF	TGTGCCAGCAGCAACAGGGTGCATGCCAAAAACATTCAGTACTTC
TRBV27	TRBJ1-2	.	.	CASSSITGQPNYGYTF	TGTGCCAGCAGTTCTATTACAGGGCAACCCAACTATGGCTACACCTTC
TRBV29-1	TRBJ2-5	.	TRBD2	CSVEGGPQETQYF	TGCAGCGTTGAGGGAGGGCCCCAAGAGACCCAGTACTTC
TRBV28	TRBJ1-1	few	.	CASSPRGRSNTEAFF	TGTGCCAGCAGTCCCAGGGGACGATCGAACACTGAAGCTTTCTTT
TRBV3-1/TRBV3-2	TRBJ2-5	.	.	CASSRDQETQYF	TGTGCCAGCAGCCGAGACCAAGAGACCCAGTACTTC
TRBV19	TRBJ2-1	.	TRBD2	CASRPRGGSGWNEQFF	TGTGCCAGTAGGCCACGTGGCGGGAGCGGTTGGAATGAGCAGTTCTTC
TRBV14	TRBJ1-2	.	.	CASSQERYGYTF	TGTGCCAGCAGCCAGGAGCGCTATGGCTACACCTTC
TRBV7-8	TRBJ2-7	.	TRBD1	CASSLDRGYEQYF	TGTGCCAGCAGCTTAGACAGGGGTTACGAGCAGTACTTC
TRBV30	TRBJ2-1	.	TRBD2	CAYSGRYYEQFF	TGTGCCTACAGCGGGAGGTACTATGAGCAGTTCTTC
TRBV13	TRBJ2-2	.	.	CASRRYRGGNRELFF	TGTGCCAGCCGACGCTACAGGGGGGGCAACCGGGAGCTGTTTTTT
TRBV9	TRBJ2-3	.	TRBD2	CASSVALAGGLDTQYF	TGTGCCAGCAGCGTAGCCCTAGCGGGGGGCTTAGATACGCAGTATTTT
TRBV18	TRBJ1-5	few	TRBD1	CASSLMGQGNQPQHF	TGTGCCAGCTCCCTCATGGGACAGGGAAATCAGCCCCAGCATTTT
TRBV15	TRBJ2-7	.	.	CATSRDRWGREAYEQYF	TGTGCCACCAGCAGAGATCGCTGGGGAAGGGAGGCCTACGAGCAGTACTTC
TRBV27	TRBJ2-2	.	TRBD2	CASSFQRGVDTGELFF	TGTGCCAGCAGTTTCCAGCGGGGGGTGGACACCGGGGAGCTGTTTTTT
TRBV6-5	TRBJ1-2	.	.	CASSYVRDYGYTF	TGTGCCAGCAGTTACGTCAGGGACTATGGCTACACCTTC
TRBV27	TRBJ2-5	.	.	CASSFWGRGQETQYF	TGTGCCAGCAGTTTTTGGGGGCGAGGTCAAGAGACCCAGTACTTC
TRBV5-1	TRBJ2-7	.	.	CASSMSQGFDEQYF	TGCGCCAGCAGCATGAGCCAGGGCTTCGACGAGCAGTACTTC
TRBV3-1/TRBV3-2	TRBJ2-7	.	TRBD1	CASSRDRTYEQYF	TGTGCCAGCAGCCGGGACAGGACCTACGAGCAGTACTTC
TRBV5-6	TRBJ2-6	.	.	CASRHVFSGANVLTF	TGTGCCAGCAGACATGTATTCTCTGGGGCCAACGTCCTGACTTTC
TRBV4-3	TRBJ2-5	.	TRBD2	CASSSGWGGVDQETQYF	TGCGCCAGCAGCTCGGGCTGGGGGGGGGTGGACCAAGAGACCCAGTACTTC
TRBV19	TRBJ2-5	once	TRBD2	CASSIRTSGEGLETQYF	TGTGCCAGTAGTATTCGGACTAGCGGGGAGGGATTAGAGACCCAGTACTTC
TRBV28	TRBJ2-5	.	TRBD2	CASSSTGTSEETQYF	TGTGCCAGCAGTTCAACCGGGACTAGCGAAGAGACCCAGTACTTC
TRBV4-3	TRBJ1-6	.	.	CASSQNLGAANSPLHF	TGCGCCAGCAGCCAAAATCTCGGTGCCGCCAATTCACCCCTCCACTTT
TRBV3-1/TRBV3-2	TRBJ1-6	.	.	CASSQRRENSPLHF	TGTGCCAGCAGCCAACGCAGGGAAAATTCACCCCTCCACTTT
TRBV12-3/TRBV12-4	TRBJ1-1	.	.	CASSPTGEAFF	TGTGCCAGCAGCCCGACAGGTGAAGCTTTCTTT
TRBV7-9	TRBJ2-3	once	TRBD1	CASRSDRGLDTQYF	TGTGCCAGCAGAAGTGACAGGGGGTTGGATACGCAGTATTTT
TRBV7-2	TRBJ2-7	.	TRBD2	CASSSGLAGGRGYYEQYF	TGTGCCAGCAGCTCGGGACTAGCGGGAGGGCGAGGGTACTACGAGCAGTACTTC
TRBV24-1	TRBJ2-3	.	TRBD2	CATSPSGGADTQYF	TGTGCCACCAGCCCTAGCGGGGGGGCAGATACGCAGTATTTT
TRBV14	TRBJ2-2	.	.	CASLKLNTGELFF	TGTGCTAGCCTTAAGCTGAACACCGGGGAGCTGTTTTTT
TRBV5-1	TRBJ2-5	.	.	CASSFVETQYF	TGCGCCAGCAGCTTCGTTGAGACCCAGTACTTC
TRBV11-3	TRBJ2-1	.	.	CASSLAVANEQFF	TGTGCCAGCAGCCTGGCGGTAGCGAATGAGCAGTTCTTC
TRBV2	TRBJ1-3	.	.	CASQGSHSGNTIYF	TGTGCCAGCCAGGGCAGCCACTCTGGAAACACCATATATTTT
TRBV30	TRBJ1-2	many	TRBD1	CAWSRDRVGANYGYTF	TGTGCCTGGAGCCGGGACAGGGTAGGCGCTAACTATGGCTACACCTTC
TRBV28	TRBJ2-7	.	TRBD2	CASSQASGGTYEQYF	TGTGCCAGCAGTCAGGCTAGCGGGGGGACCTACGAGCAGTACTTC
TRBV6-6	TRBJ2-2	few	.	CASSYRRDTGELFF	TGTGCCAGCAGTTACCGCCGGGACACCGGGGAGCTGTTTTTT
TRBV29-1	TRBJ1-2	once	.	CSVEDLGSSRNYGYTF	TGCAGCGTTGAAGATCTCGGTTCCTCCCGGAACTATGGCTACACCTTC
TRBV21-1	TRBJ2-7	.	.	CASSRGQVCYEQYF	TGTGCCAGCAGCAGAGGACAGGTGTGCTACGAGCAGTACTTC
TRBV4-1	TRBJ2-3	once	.	CASSQDGRPGTQYF	TGCGCCAGCAGCCAAGACGGTCGTCCAGGCACGCAGTATTTT
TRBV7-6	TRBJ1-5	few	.	CASSLAGGMYSNQPQHF	TGTGCCAGCAGCTTGGCCGGGGGAATGTATAGCAATCAGCCCCAGCATTTT
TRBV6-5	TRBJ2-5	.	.	CASIERSETQYF	TGTGCCAGCATCGAGAGGTCGGAGACCCAGTACTTC
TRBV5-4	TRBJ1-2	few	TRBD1	CASGSYRGRNDGYTF	TGTGCCAGCGGATCATACAGGGGGCGCAATGATGGCTACACCTTC
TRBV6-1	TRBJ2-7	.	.	CASSESSYEQYF	TGTGCCAGCAGTGAATCTTCCTACGAGCAGTACTTC
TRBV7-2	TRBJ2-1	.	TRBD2	CASSSRREVYNEQFF	TGTGCCAGCAGCTCCCGACGGGAGGTTTACAATGAGCAGTTCTTC
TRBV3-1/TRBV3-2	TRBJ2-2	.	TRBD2	CASSPDPRLAGVGLFF	TGTGCCAGCAGCCCCGACCCACGACTAGCGGGGGTTGGGCTGTTTTTT
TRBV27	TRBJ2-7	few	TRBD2	CASSLSSVGEGYEQYF	TGTGCCAGCAGTTTATCCTCCGTTGGGGAGGGCTACGAGCAGTACTTC
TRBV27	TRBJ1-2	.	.	CASSLRQGSSFGYTF	TGTGCCAGCAGTTTAAGGCAGGGGAGCTCCTTTGGCTACACCTTC
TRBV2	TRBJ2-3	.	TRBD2	CASRGTSGGQDTQYF	TGTGCCAGCAGAGGGACTAGCGGGGGTCAAGATACGCAGTATTTT
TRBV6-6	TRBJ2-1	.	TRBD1	CASRPPGGAYNEQFF	TGTGCCAGCAGACCCCCAGGGGGCGCCTACAATGAGCAGTTCTTC
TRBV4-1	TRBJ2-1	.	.	CASSQFPEGGSTYNEQFF	TGCGCCAGCAGCCAATTCCCGGAGGGGGGGTCCACCTACAATGAGCAGTTCTTC
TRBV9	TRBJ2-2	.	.	CASSPPSDGELFF	TGTGCCAGCAGCCCGCCAAGCGACGGGGAGCTGTTTTTT
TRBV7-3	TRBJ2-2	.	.	CASSLDQGAGELFF	TGTGCCAGCAGCTTAGATCAGGGCGCCGGGGAGCTGTTTTTT
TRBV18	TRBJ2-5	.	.	CASSPGLSETQYF	TGTGCCAGCTCACCAGGCCTCTCGGAGACCCAGTACTTC
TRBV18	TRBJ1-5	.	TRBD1	CASSPPLGQGTGQPQHF	TGTGCCAGCTCACCCCCTCTAGGACAGGGAACGGGTCAGCCCCAGCATTTT